What follows are 24 T cell receptor beta chains derived from one specimen sequenced in a study of control samples from healthy donors and cancer patients. The data were produced by immunoSEQ multiplex PCR, yet TCRdb's version contains in-frame clones alone and is incomplete. There are 150,000 or so clones in the sample; 90% to 95% occur only once, and about 5.8% lies in the top ten. Sequenced input: blood. The receptors come from a young man in good health.

The genes are TRBV6-5 and TRBJ1-2; D is possibly TRBD1 (6 bases). The CDR3 spans 16 residues. Germline V lookup: CDR1 MNHEY, CDR2 SVGAGI. Trimming removed 0 bases at V and 5 bases at J, with 16 bases between. CDR3 region: CASSYSEGGLVYGYTF. CDR3 in DNA: TGTGCCAGCAGTTACTCCGAGGGGGGCTTGGTGTATGGCTACACCTTC.

The rearrangement links TRBV7-3 to TRBJ2-3; D unclear. Deletions cut 4 bases from V and 1 base from J, with 9 bases between. The CDR3 loop spans 14 amino acids. In germline, CDR1 is SGHTA, CDR2 FQGTGA. The CDR3 DNA follows: TGTGCCAGCAGCTCGTCGGGCCGCACAGATACGCAGTATTTT. Translated, it gives CASSSSGRTDTQYF. Full variable domain (remainder filled in from reference TRBV7-3 and TRBJ2-3): GAGVSQTPSNKVTEKGKYVELRCDPISGHTALYWYRQSLGQGPEFLIYFQGTGAADDSGLPNDRFFAVRPEGSVSTLKIQRTERGDSAVYLCASSSSGRTDTQYFGPGTRLTVL.

V and J are TRBV9 and TRBJ1-2, with a tentative D call TRBD1 (5 bases). Per germline, CDR1 SGDLS and CDR2 YYNGEE. V was clipped by 7 bases and J by 5 bases, with 27 bases between them. This CDR3 has 17 amino acids. In DNA, the CDR3 is TGTGCCAGCCATCTTTTGGAGGGAGGGGAGGGCACATATGGCTACACCTTC. Its translation is CASHLLEGGEGTYGYTF.

The chain recombines TRBV15 with TRBJ1-4; D is uncertain. CDR3 length equals 16 residues. Looked up from germline, CDR1 is LNHNV and CDR2 is YYDKDF (reference sequence). Trimming took off 0 bases at V and 4 bases at J, with 12 bases between the two ends. CDR3 DNA: TGTGCCACCAGCAGAGATATGAGGCTGATTAATGAAAAACTGTTTTTT. Protein product: CATSRDMRLINEKLFF.

The chain couples TRBV30 to TRBJ1-2; 10 bases are a match to TRBD1. Germline trimming cut 5 bases from V and 6 bases from J; bases unmatched to any gene: 3. This CDR3 is 12 amino acids long. Germline lookup yields CDR1 GTSNPN and CDR2 SVGIG (reference sequence). The CDR3 DNA reads as TGTGCCTGGGACAGGGGGCTAAATGGCTACACCTTC. Its protein product is CAWDRGLNGYTF.

The chain combines TRBV28 with TRBJ2-7, with 7 bases matching TRBD1. The CDR3 contains 13 residues. The J segment lost 1 base and the V segment lost 5 bases, leaving 2 bases of the junction unmatched. Germline CDR1 reads MDHEN; CDR2 reads SYDVKM. The CDR3 DNA sequence: TGTGCCAGCAGTAACAGGGGATCCTACGAGCAGTACTTC. It specifies CASSNRGSYEQYF.

The V gene is TRBV19, the J gene TRBJ1-2; D not resolved. The CDR3 has 14 residues. V lost 4 bases to trimming and J lost 2 bases, with 11 bases between them. Germline V CDR1 and CDR2: LNHDA, SQIVND (reference sequence). The CDR3 region has the DNA TGTGCCAGTAGTAGGGGTATGGGAAACTATGGCTACACCTTC. Encoded protein: CASSRGMGNYGYTF.

The CDR3 DNA sequence: TGTGCCAGCAGTTACAGGGGTCCCTACAATGAGCAGTTCTTC. The encoded protein is CASSYRGPYNEQFF. This sequence joins TRBV6-6 and TRBJ2-1; maybe TRBD1 (5 bases). There are 14 residues in the CDR3. The V end was cut by 2 bases, the J end by 2 bases, with 7 bases between. Germline V gene lookup returns CDR1 MNHNY and CDR2 SVGAGI (reference sequence).

This clone was seen just once. The rearrangement uses TRBV10-1 and TRBJ1-1, with 7 bases lining up with TRBD1. The germline gives CDR1 WNHNN, CDR2 SYGVQD (reference sequence). Trimming cost V 5 bases and J 4 bases; bases outside gene matches: 4. This CDR3 spans 13 amino acids. The CDR3 is CASSRDSGTEAFF. The CDR3 DNA sequence: TGCGCCAGCAGTCGGGACAGTGGCACTGAAGCTTTCTTT.

The genes are TRBV5-8 and TRBJ2-4; 7 nucleotides agree with TRBD1. From germline, CDR1 is SGHTS and CDR2 YDEGEE. Trimming took 0 bases from V and 6 from J; bases not matched to a gene: 3. The CDR3 extends over 14 amino acids. The CDR3 nucleotides are TGTGCCAGCAGCTTGGGACAGGGCCCAAACATTCAGTACTTC. Translated: CASSLGQGPNIQYF.

Here the CDR3 DNA reads TGTGCCAGCAGCTCCAGCCCCGGGGGATCCTACAATGAGCAGTTCTTC. It translates to CASSSSPGGSYNEQFF. The chain joins TRBV5-4 to TRBJ2-1; D may be TRBD2 (6 bases). CDR1 is SGHNT, CDR2 YYREEE, per germline (reference sequence). Trimming shortened V by 3 bases and J by 1 base, and 14 bases separated the two germline ends. The CDR3 covers 16 residues. Based on the CDR3 plus reference TRBV5-4 and TRBJ2-1, the full variable domain is ETGVTQSPTHLIKTRGQQVTLRCSSQSGHNTVSWYQQALGQGPQFIFQYYREEENGRGNFPPRFSGLQFPNYSSELNVNALELDDSALYLCASSSSPGGSYNEQFFGPGTRLTVL.

The gene calls are TRBV28 and TRBJ2-3; the match to TRBD2 covers 12 bases. Germline V lookup: CDR1 MDHEN, CDR2 SYDVKM. This CDR3 spans 15 amino acids. V lost 4 bases, J lost 3 bases, and 2 bases stayed unmatched. The CDR3 loop reads CASSSSGGATDTQYF. The CDR3, as DNA: TGTGCCAGCAGTTCTAGCGGGGGGGCTACAGATACGCAGTATTTT.

This clone was counted a single time. The chain joins TRBV24-1 to TRBJ1-2; D might be TRBD1 (5 bases). The germline CDR1 and CDR2 sequences are KGHDR and SFDVKD. The CDR3 covers 12 residues. The V end was cut by 10 bases, the J end by 7 bases, with 15 bases between. CDR3 sequence (DNA): TGTGCCACATCAAGACAGACTGGTGGCTACACCTTC. It yields the protein CATSRQTGGYTF.

The V call is TRBV19, the J call TRBJ1-5; 8 bases are a match to TRBD1. The trim removed 3 bases at V and 5 bases at J, leaving 6 bases unmatched. Germline V gives CDR1 LNHDA, CDR2 SQIVND (reference sequence). The CDR3 spans 15 residues. This chain's CDR3 is CASSIQAGGDQPQHF. The CDR3 DNA is TGTGCCAGTAGTATTCAGGCAGGGGGCGATCAGCCCCAGCATTTT.

The V and J genes are TRBV3-1 (or the pseudogene TRBV3-2) and TRBJ2-7, with D possibly TRBD2 on 5 matching bases. Germline CDR1 is LGHDT and CDR2 is YNNKEL (reference sequence). Trimming removed 2 bases at V and 3 bases at J, with 11 bases between. The CDR3 is 14 amino acids. The CDR3 region is CASSQKWTDYEQYF. For the CDR3, the DNA is TGTGCCAGCAGCCAAAAGTGGACTGACTACGAGCAGTACTTC.

The chain combines TRBV30 with TRBJ2-5, with TRBD2 matching 16 bases. This CDR3 has 16 amino acids. Trimming removed 2 bases from V and 4 bases from J; junction bases left unmatched: 4. The V gene's germline CDR1 is GTSNPN and CDR2 SVGIG (reference sequence). CDR3 residues: CAWSSGTSGRGETQYF. The CDR3 nucleotides read TGTGCCTGGAGTTCCGGGACTAGCGGGAGGGGAGAGACCCAGTACTTC.

The CDR3 nucleotides read TGTGCCAGCAGTTTCCCGGGAAGTGGCTACACCTTC. It yields the protein CASSFPGSGYTF. V usage is TRBV27 and J usage is TRBJ1-2; no reliable D call. Germline V gene sequence: CDR1 MNHEY, CDR2 SMNVEV (reference sequence). This CDR3 contains 12 residues. V lost 3 bases and J 7 bases, leaving 9 bases between the germline ends.

This clone has just a few counts. Other DNA variants within this sample encode the same CDR3. The chain combines TRBV5-1 with TRBJ2-7; D may be TRBD2 (5 bases). CDR1 and CDR2 (germline): SGHRS, YFSETQ. CDR3 length: 14 amino acids. Trimming stripped 0 bases from V and 2 bases from J, with 9 bases between. The DNA for the CDR3 is TGCGCCAGCAGCTTGGAGGCGGGCACCTACGAGCAGTACTTC. Protein: CASSLEAGTYEQYF.

The CDR3 is CASSLFDEQYF. The CDR3 DNA reads as TGTGCCAGCAGTTTATTCGACGAGCAGTACTTC. The chain links TRBV12-3 or TRBV12-4 to TRBJ2-7; D gene uncertain. Trimming shortened V by 2 bases and J by 5 bases, and 4 bases separated the two germline ends. This CDR3 region has 11 residues.

V usage is TRBV11-3 and J usage is TRBJ2-2; D remains ambiguous. The V gene lost 7 bases and the J gene lost 0 bases, with 9 bases spanning the gap. CDR1 and CDR2 from the germline V gene are SGHNT and YENEEA. CDR3 length: 14 residues. The CDR3 region is CASKTETNTGELFF. CDR3 DNA: TGTGCCAGCAAGACGGAGACGAACACCGGGGAGCTGTTTTTT.

This sequence joins TRBV6-5 and TRBJ2-1; tentatively, D is TRBD2 (6 bases). Deletions cut 3 bases from V and 6 bases from J, with 12 bases between. Germline-derived CDR1 and CDR2 are MNHEY and SVGAGI. This CDR3 contains 14 residues. The CDR3 nucleotides are TGTGCCAGCAGTTATGGAGGGTTAGGCAATGAGCAGTTCTTC. Translation: CASSYGGLGNEQFF.

The CDR3 sequence is CASSLGTGFPRRNSPLHF. For the CDR3, the DNA is TGTGCCAGCAGCTTAGGTACAGGGTTCCCCCGGAGGAACTCACCCCTCCACTTT. The chain joins TRBV7-2 to TRBJ1-6, with a weak D call TRBD1 (6 bases). CDR3 size: 18 residues. The V and J ends lost 1 base and 10 bases respectively, with 23 bases between them. From germline, CDR1 is SGHTA and CDR2 FQGNSA.

Only a few counts were recorded for this clone. The chain has TRBV4-2 and TRBJ2-2, with D unresolved. Per germline, CDR1 LGHNA and CDR2 YNFKEQ. The CDR3 runs 12 residues. Trimming removed 4 bases from V and 8 bases from J, with 8 bases in between. The CDR3 DNA is TGTGCCAGCAGCCTTCTCGGAGGGGAGCTGTTTTTT. Translated, it gives CASSLLGGELFF.

The chain employs TRBV6-6 and TRBJ2-7, with a tentative D call TRBD2 (6 bases). Between the trimmed V and J ends, which lost 5 bases and 0 bases, there was a span of 14 bases. The CDR3 has 15 residues. The germline V gene encodes CDR1 MNHNY and CDR2 SVGAGI (reference sequence). CDR3 region: CASSRGGTSSYEQYF. CDR3 nucleotide sequence: TGTGCCAGCAGTCGGGGCGGGACTTCCTCCTACGAGCAGTACTTC.